The entry below describes one T cell receptor beta chain. The sample comes from a study of CD8 T cells in Susac syndrome. Random hexamers were used to reverse transcribe the RNA input (roughly 0.5 to 1 ug). Amplification of TCR beta CDR3 by immunoSEQ multiplex PCR spanned 54 Vbeta and 13 Jbeta. In TCRdb, the immunoSEQ multiplex PCR reads were re-called with MiXCR into one record per CDR3 protein. The top ten clones hold over 0.07% of a sample with about 130,000 distinct CDR3 sequences, about 93% of them seen once. In germline, CDR1 is KGHSH, CDR2 LQKENI. The ends lost 3 bases at V and 4 bases at J; junction bases unmatched: 8. The CDR3 runs to 15 residues.

This receptor was taken from a human donor in good health. The V gene is TRBV18, the J gene TRBJ2-7; TRBD2 matches 8 bases. Sequencing was performed on CD4+ T cells from PBMCs. As DNA, the CDR3 is TGTGCCAGCTCACCCGGGGGTAGCGGGACTTACGAGCAGTACTTC. Amino acids: CASSPGGSGTYEQYF.